This T cell receptor (beta chain) was profiled in a study of T cell responses to AZD1222 COVID-19 vaccine. For the study at large: Second-dose schedules of about 4 or about 12 weeks were combined. Regarding the study as a whole: Baseline serology detected seropositivity in only 6 or 7 AZD1222 recipients. Close to half of all spike-specific TCRs reportedly target regions of the variants that are unmutated. Sampling that yielded the repertoires occurred only after the peak T cell response.

Trimming left V 3 bases short and J 2 bases short, with 7 bases between. The CDR3 spans 13 residues. Comments on this clone: Its antigen is unidentified. This specimen includes other DNA sequences encoding the same CDR3.

Only in-frame clones appear in the TCRdb table, and some are missing; sequencing was by immunoSEQ multiplex PCR. The sample has approximately 150,000 clones; about 92% are singletons. The sample in question was peripheral blood, obtained on day 0 of AZD1222 vaccination. The chain recombines TRBV12-3 or TRBV12-4 with TRBJ1-2, with D possibly TRBD1 on 5 matching bases. This TCR derives from an adult in good health. The CDR3 DNA is TGTGCCAGCAGTTTGGCAGGGAACTATGGCTACACCTTC. It codes for CASSLAGNYGYTF.